The next 17 T cell receptor beta chains were all read from a single sample in a study of CD8+CD57+ T cells in acquired aplastic anemia. TCR beta VDJ and CDR3 profiling used genomic DNA as template. TCRdb passed the reads through MiXCR, listing each CDR3 protein once. The table has around 430,000 distinct CDR3 sequences, over 25% seen once. Previously, flow cytometry had revealed CD8+CD57+ cell expansion in the patients chosen for sequencing. Sequenced: sorted CD4+, CD8+, or CD8+CD57+ T cells (not recorded which) from PBMCs. The receptors were gathered from a human donor with aplastic anemia.

This clonotype was counted a few times. The CDR3 here is CASRAVREGETQYF. CDR3 in DNA: TGTGCCAGCCGTGCCGTCAGGGAGGGGGAGACCCAGTACTTC. The chain joins TRBV7-8 to TRBJ2-5, with TRBD2 matching 7 bases. The V and J ends lost 8 bases and 5 bases, in that order; junction bases with no gene match: 11. The CDR3 runs to 14 residues. CDR1 is SGHVS and CDR2 is FQNEAQ in the germline V gene.

At least ten counts were recorded for this clonotype. The genes are TRBV19 and TRBJ1-5; 8 nucleotides agree with TRBD1. This CDR3 spans 17 amino acids. After removal of 3 bases from V and 3 bases from J, the junction contained 10 bases not matched to a gene. The germline V gene encodes CDR1 LNHDA and CDR2 SQIVND (reference sequence). The chain's CDR3 is CASSMAGQGVTNQPQHF. The CDR3 DNA reads as TGTGCCAGTAGTATGGCAGGACAGGGTGTGACCAATCAGCCCCAGCATTTT.

This clonotype was counted ten times or more. The V gene is TRBV24-1, the J gene TRBJ1-4; the match to TRBD1 covers 8 bases. Germline V gives CDR1 KGHDR, CDR2 SFDVKD. The ends lost 4 bases at V and 5 bases at J; junction bases unmatched: 8. The CDR3 is made up of 16 amino acids. The DNA of the CDR3 is TGTGCCACCAGTGACGCGAGGGGACAGGACAATGAAAAACTGTTTTTT. This gives the protein CATSDARGQDNEKLFF.

The table lists this clonotype with a few counts. The chain recombines TRBV25-1 with TRBJ1-2, with D possibly being TRBD1 (6 bases). CDR3 length: 16 amino acids. The V and J ends lost 0 bases and 4 bases respectively, with 15 bases between them. CDR1 and CDR2 (germline): MGHDK, SYGVNS. The chain's CDR3 is CASSEYSPGGPYGYTF. In DNA form, the CDR3 reads TGTGCCAGCAGTGAATATAGTCCCGGGGGGCCCTATGGCTACACCTTC.

This clonotype appeared many times. This chain links TRBV25-1 with TRBJ2-5; unclear D gene. The CDR3 runs 14 residues. CDR1 and CDR2 (germline): MGHDK, SYGVNS. V lost 5 bases and J 1 base, leaving 11 bases between the germline ends. CDR3 in amino acids: CASSKAGSQETQYF. DNA of the CDR3: TGTGCCAGCAGTAAAGCAGGATCCCAAGAGACCCAGTACTTC.

The V call is TRBV6-2 or TRBV6-3, the J call TRBJ2-1; D not certain. V lost 7 bases and J lost 2, with 9 bases in between. CDR1 MNHEY and CDR2 SVGEGT come from the germline V gene. There are 13 residues in the CDR3. As DNA, the CDR3 is TGTGCCAGCACACTAATCCCCTACAATGAGCAGTTCTTC. It specifies CASTLIPYNEQFF.

The chain has TRBV6-1 and TRBJ1-5; 9 nucleotides match TRBD1. V was pared by 6 bases and J by 1 base, with 4 bases of the junction left unmatched. Germline V gene sequence: CDR1 MNHNS, CDR2 SASEGT. This CDR3 has 15 amino acids. The CDR3 is CASSEGQGSNQPQHF. Written as DNA, the CDR3 is TGTGCCAGCAGCGAGGGACAGGGAAGCAATCAGCCCCAGCATTTT.

This clonotype was seen more than once but under ten times. The V and J genes are TRBV20-1 and TRBJ1-1, with D perhaps matching TRBD1 (5 bases). V dropped 2 bases and J dropped 1 base, with 14 bases sitting between them. The germline V gene encodes CDR1 DFQATT and CDR2 SNEGSKA (reference sequence). CDR3 length: 15 residues. Written as DNA, the CDR3 is TGCAGTGCTAGAAGGACCGGGGCGCGGAACACTGAAGCTTTCTTT. Its translation: CSARRTGARNTEAFF.

This clonotype was seen once. Likely a read error: the CDR3 ends without its conserved phenylalanine or tryptophan. The chain recombines TRBV2 with TRBJ1-3; D perhaps matches TRBD1 (6 bases). V dropped 6 bases and J dropped 0 bases, with 12 bases sitting between them. Germline values: CDR1 SNHLY, CDR2 FYNNEI. This CDR3 contains 15 residues. This chain's CDR3 is CASSNRVSSGNTIYA. The CDR3 DNA reads as TGTGCCAGCAGCAACAGGGTCAGCTCTGGAAACACCATATATGCT.

The J gene is TRBJ1-1, the V gene TRBV20-1, with 11 positions matching TRBD1. CDR3 size: 16 residues. Germline V lookup: CDR1 DFQATT, CDR2 SNEGSKA (reference sequence). The V and J ends lost 3 bases and 3 bases, in that order; junction bases with no gene match: 9. The CDR3 bases are TGCAGTGCTAGTGACCGGGACAGGGGGTGGGACACTGAAGCTTTCTTT. This gives the protein CSASDRDRGWDTEAFF.

This clonotype was observed a single time. The J gene is TRBJ2-1, the V gene TRBV12-3 or TRBV12-4, with 13 bases identical to TRBD2. Trimming at V came to 5 bases and at J to 8 bases, leaving 6 bases not matched to a gene. The CDR3 contains 15 residues. The CDR3 spells CASSKGLAGTHEQFF. CDR3 DNA sequence: TGTGCCAGCAGTAAGGGACTAGCGGGGACCCATGAGCAGTTCTTC.

The chain joins TRBV12-3 or TRBV12-4 to TRBJ1-2; 9 nucleotides line up with TRBD1. There are 15 residues in the CDR3. The junction had 9 bases not matched to a gene; V was cut back by 6 bases and J by 4 bases. CDR3 loop: CASSKQGALSYGYTF. The CDR3 DNA follows: TGTGCCAGCAGCAAACAGGGGGCTCTCTCCTATGGCTACACCTTC.

This clonotype was observed a handful of times. The genes are TRBV9 and TRBJ1-2; D gene uncertain. V lost 0 bases, J lost 2 bases, and 11 bases lay in between. CDR3 length equals 15 residues. In germline, CDR1 is SGDLS, CDR2 YYNGEE. This chain's CDR3 is CASSVGLVFNYGYTF. The CDR3 region has the DNA TGTGCCAGCAGCGTAGGTCTGGTTTTCAACTATGGCTACACCTTC.

This clonotype has a count of ten or more. The chain links TRBV20-1 to TRBJ2-5, with a possible D match to TRBD2 (5 bases). CDR3 length: 13 residues. Germline assignment: CDR1 DFQATT and CDR2 SNEGSKA (reference sequence). V was trimmed by 1 base and J by 4 bases, leaving 10 bases between them. CDR3 amino acids: CSARAGKGETQYF. CDR3 sequence (DNA): TGCAGTGCTAGAGCCGGGAAGGGAGAGACCCAGTACTTC.

The sample holds many counts of this clonotype. Here the CDR3 reads CASSVGGNYEQYF. In nucleotides, the CDR3 is TGTGCCAGCAGTGTTGGCGGGAATTACGAGCAGTACTTC. V is TRBV6-1 and J is TRBJ2-7; perhaps TRBD2 as D (6 bases). V lost 4 bases and J 4 bases, leaving 11 bases between the germline ends. The CDR3 covers 13 residues. Germline lookup yields CDR1 MNHNS and CDR2 SASEGT.

This clonotype was counted a single time. This sequence may be a read error, since a much larger clone differs from it by one base. The gene calls are TRBV11-2 and TRBJ1-5; 7 nucleotides line up with TRBD1. CDR1 and CDR2 (germline): SGHAT, FQNNGV. This CDR3 is 16 amino acids long. In DNA form, the CDR3 reads TGTGCCAGCAGCTTATTCGCCGGGACAGTCAATCAGCTCCAGCATTTT. This gives the protein CASSLFAGTVNQLQHF.

Written as DNA, the CDR3 is TGTGCCAGCAGCTCCCCGGGGCTCCCGAAATACGAGCAGTACTTC. Translated, it gives CASSSPGLPKYEQYF. V gene TRBV2 combines with J gene TRBJ2-7, with D possibly being TRBD1 or TRBD2 (5 bases each). V was trimmed by 6 bases and J by 4 bases, leaving 19 bases between them. Germline V lookup: CDR1 SNHLY, CDR2 FYNNEI. This CDR3 is built from 15 residues.